The 14 T cell receptor beta chains in this list originate from one sample, sequenced in a study of blood T cell repertoires in COVID-19 (dated by TCRdb to about 2020). Library creation used the immunoSEQ multiplex PCR assay. As stored in TCRdb, this immuneACCESS dataset retains in-frame rearrangements with V and J assigned. A fraction of the clones does not appear; measured against another copy, unresolved V genes explain less than half of the discrepancy, and the remainder lacks a known reason. The sample profile shows a few hundred thousand clones; approximately 89% of them were found once. The ten largest clones represent 2.5% of the sample. The specimen sequenced was PBMCs or T cells enriched from blood (not recorded which). The receptors stem from a woman aged 40 to 50 with acute COVID-19.

The rearrangement links TRBV10-3 to TRBJ2-7, with 13 nucleotides matching TRBD2. The CDR3 has 15 amino acids. Germline loops: CDR1 ENHRY, CDR2 SYGVKD. The junction had 10 bases not matched to a gene; V was cut back by 8 bases and J by 6 bases. The CDR3 region is CAIVAGTSGKSEQYV. The CDR3 region has the DNA TGTGCCATCGTTGCGGGGACTAGCGGGAAAAGCGAGCAGTACGTC.

This rearrangement joins TRBV7-2 to TRBJ1-5; 8 bases line up with TRBD1. The germline gives CDR1 SGHTA, CDR2 FQGNSA. CDR3 length: 18 residues. V gave up 4 bases and J gave up 0 bases; unmatched junction bases: 11. The CDR3 is CASSSGGVTGASNQPQHF. CDR3 in DNA: TGTGCCAGCAGCTCGGGGGGTGTGACAGGGGCTAGCAATCAGCCCCAGCATTTT.

V gene TRBV30 combines with J gene TRBJ2-3; 10 bases align to TRBD2. Germline CDR1 and CDR2: GTSNPN and SVGIG (reference sequence). The CDR3 length is 16 residues. The J segment lost 3 bases and the V segment lost 4 bases, leaving 10 bases of the junction unmatched. This chain's CDR3 is CAWTSPGGLATDTQYF. The CDR3 DNA sequence: TGTGCCTGGACGTCCCCCGGGGGACTAGCGACAGATACGCAGTATTTT.

This clone has just a few counts. The rearrangement uses TRBV19 and TRBJ1-3; no clear D gene. CDR1 LNHDA and CDR2 SQIVND come from the germline V gene (reference sequence). CDR3 length: 15 residues. Between the trimmed V and J ends, which lost 2 bases and 3 bases, there was a span of 11 bases. CDR3 coding DNA: TGTGCCAGTAGTATAATGTTGGCAGTTGGAAACACCATATATTTT. It encodes CASSIMLAVGNTIYF.

The chain joins TRBV10-2 to TRBJ2-1; TRBD2 matches 13 bases. The CDR3 sequence is 14 residues long. In germline, CDR1 is WSHSY, CDR2 SAAADI. The J segment lost 8 bases and the V segment lost 6 bases, leaving 4 bases of the junction unmatched. The CDR3 DNA reads TGCGCCAGCAGGGGACTAGCGGGAAACGATGAGCAGTTCTTC. Residues: CASRGLAGNDEQFF.

The rearrangement uses TRBV4-1 and TRBJ2-2; 14 bases fit TRBD2. Germline V CDR1 and CDR2: MGHRA, YSYEKL. Trimming took 4 bases from V and 4 from J; bases not matched to a gene: 5. CDR3 length equals 17 residues. The CDR3: CASSPGLAGALTGELFF. CDR3 sequence (DNA): TGCGCCAGCAGCCCGGGACTAGCGGGAGCGCTCACCGGGGAGCTGTTTTTT.

This clone has a single count. The chain recombines TRBV5-1 with TRBJ1-1; 9 nucleotides match TRBD1. CDR3 length: 14 amino acids. J lost 1 base, V lost 5 bases, and 3 bases had no gene match. The V gene's germline CDR1 is SGHRS and CDR2 YFSETQ. CDR3 amino acids: CASSVQGANTEAFF. CDR3 DNA: TGCGCCAGCAGTGTACAGGGGGCGAACACTGAAGCTTTCTTT.

J is TRBJ1-5 and V is TRBV27, with 7 bases fitting TRBD1. The CDR3 extends over 13 amino acids. Germline V gives CDR1 MNHEY, CDR2 SMNVEV (reference sequence). Trimming removed 8 bases from V and 4 bases from J; junction bases left unmatched: 5. The CDR3 is CASRDSLNQPQHF. The CDR3 nucleotides are TGTGCCAGCCGGGACAGTTTAAATCAGCCCCAGCATTTT.

V is TRBV6-2 or TRBV6-3 and J is TRBJ2-2; TRBD2 matches at 11 bases. CDR1 and CDR2 (germline): MNHEY, SVGEGT. V gave up 4 bases and J gave up 1 base; unmatched junction bases: 8. The length of the CDR3 is 18 residues. CDR3 DNA sequence: TGTGCCAGCAGTTCCCCCTCGGGACTAGCGGTGAACACCGGGGAGCTGTTTTTT. Translating it yields CASSSPSGLAVNTGELFF.

This clone was picked up a small number of times. The chain employs TRBV5-4 and TRBJ2-5; TRBD2 aligns across 13 bases. CDR1 SGHNT and CDR2 YYREEE come from the germline V gene (reference sequence). The CDR3 consists of 16 residues. V dropped 3 bases and J dropped 1; count of bases not matched to a gene: 3. DNA of the CDR3: TGTGCCAGCAGCTGGACTAGCGGGAGCCTCCAAGAGACCCAGTACTTC. Encoded protein: CASSWTSGSLQETQYF.

This clone appeared once. Its ends do not fully match the called genes, so a read error is possible. The chain joins TRBV7-7 to TRBJ1-6; no firm D call. The CDR3 spans 15 residues. Germline assignment: CDR1 SSHAT and CDR2 FNYEAQ (reference sequence). This CDR3 is CASTTSGQPNSPLHF. In nucleotides, the CDR3 is TGTGCTAGCACCACCTCGGGTCAGCCAAATTCACCCCTCCACTTT. Using reference TRBV7-7 and TRBJ1-6 for the parts outside the CDR3, the full variable domain is GAGVSQSPRYKVTKRGQDVTLRCDPISSHATLYWYQQALGQGPEFLTYFNYEAQPDKSGLPSDRFSAERPEGSISTLTIQRTEQRDSAMYRCASTTSGQPNSPLHFGNGTRLTVT.

The CDR3 bases are TGTGCCAGCAGCTTAGGTTCTCTGGGGCGGACTGAAGCTTTCTTT. It yields the protein CASSLGSLGRTEAFF. The gene calls are TRBV7-2 and TRBJ1-1; TRBD1 is a possible D gene (5 bases). The CDR3 has 15 amino acids. V gave up 1 base and J gave up 5 bases, with 14 bases separating them. Germline V gives CDR1 SGHTA, CDR2 FQGNSA.

The chain joins TRBV5-6 to TRBJ2-7, with D perhaps matching TRBD1 (5 bases). CDR1 is SGHDT, CDR2 YYEEEE, per germline. Trimming pared 0 bases from V and 6 bases from J, leaving 10 bases between. This CDR3 comprises 13 residues. CDR3 DNA sequence: TGTGCCAGCAGCTTGGGTGCAGGGCGCGAGCAGTACTTC. Translation: CASSLGAGREQYF.

V is TRBV11-3 and J is TRBJ1-2; D possibly corresponds to TRBD1 (6 bases). Trimming removed 5 bases from V and 4 bases from J, with 11 bases in between. The CDR3 runs 13 residues. From germline, CDR1 is SGHNT and CDR2 YENEEA. CDR3 residues: CASSDTGTYGYTF. The CDR3 nucleotides are TGTGCCAGCAGCGATACAGGGACCTATGGCTACACCTTC.